The rows below give T cell receptor beta chains drawn from one sample of a study of cytomegalovirus exposure and HLA in healthy donors. Clones were read by immunoSEQ multiplex PCR, and TCRdb kept only the in-frame ones, dropping some. Here the sample spans about 200,000 clones, almost 80% being singletons. The sample consisted of PBMCs. Source of these receptors: a male donor in good health and CMV-seronegative. CDR3s include the opening cysteine and the closing phenylalanine or tryptophan. A D gene is named only where the DNA matches it firmly. Size is omitted from some rows. Given values are once, few, many or a class for expanded clones.

CDR3nt	CDR3aa	abundance	v_gene	j_gene	d_gene
TGCGCCAGCAGTGAGGAGTGGGACTATCCCACTCCCTACGAGCAGTACTTC	CASSEEWDYPTPYEQYF	few	TRBV10-2	TRBJ2-7	TRBD2
TGTGCCAGCAGCTTAGGTCGGGAGAGTTACAATGAGCAGTTCTTC	CASSLGRESYNEQFF	.	TRBV11-2	TRBJ2-1	.
TGTGCCAGCTCACCACCCACTTCGGGGGGCAATCAGCCCCAGCATTTT	CASSPPTSGGNQPQHF	.	TRBV18	TRBJ1-5	.
TGTGCCAGCAGTACAAACAGGGGGCTTCCAGATACGCAGTATTTT	CASSTNRGLPDTQYF	.	TRBV6-1	TRBJ2-3	TRBD1
TGTGCCTGGAGGGCGGGTACCTCCTACAATGAGCAGTTCTTC	CAWRAGTSYNEQFF	.	TRBV30	TRBJ2-1	.
TGTTCCAGCAGCTTACGGGACTCCTTTGCAAATGAGCAGTTCTTC	CSSSLRDSFANEQFF	.	TRBV7-9	TRBJ2-1	.
TGTGCCAGAAGCTTGGCCGGGAGACGAGGTGAAAAACTGTTTTTT	CARSLAGRRGEKLFF	once	TRBV5-3	TRBJ1-4	.
TGTGCCACTTTACCCGGGACAGGGGCCAATCAGCCCCAGCATTTT	CATLPGTGANQPQHF	.	TRBV19	TRBJ1-5	TRBD1
TGTGCCAGCAGCTCCAGGGGGCTGCCTGGCTACACCTTC	CASSSRGLPGYTF	.	TRBV5-4	TRBJ1-2	TRBD1
TGCGCCAGCAGCTTGAGGGGCCCAGGGGATGTGACTGAAGCTTTCTTT	CASSLRGPGDVTEAFF	.	TRBV5-1	TRBJ1-1	.
TGCGCCAGCAGCTTGACGACAGGGGCCAGCACAGATACGCAGTATTTT	CASSLTTGASTDTQYF	.	TRBV5-1	TRBJ2-3	TRBD1
TGCGCCAGCAGCTTGGGGACAGTACCCTATAATTCACCCCTCCACTTT	CASSLGTVPYNSPLHF	once	TRBV5-1	TRBJ1-6	.
TGTGCCAGCTCTTCATTCACAGGGGACGCCCCCGGGGCCAACGTCCTGACTTTC	CASSSFTGDAPGANVLTF	.	TRBV18	TRBJ2-6	TRBD1